Listed here is a single TCR beta chain. The data derive from a study of T cell changes during pregnancy in multiple sclerosis. The CDR3 spans 15 residues. Germline V CDR1 and CDR2: LGHNA, YSLEER. V lost 0 bases and J lost 2; bases outside the gene matches: 3. Assay: immunoSEQ multiplex PCR; the TCRdb copy retains only in-frame clones and omits some. The sample carries around 79,000 clones, over 80% recorded once. The sequence was obtained from a female donor with multiple sclerosis, enrolled in a pregnancy study. V usage is TRBV4-3 and J usage is TRBJ2-5, with TRBD2 matching over 7 bases. Sequencing was performed on CD4+ T cells from peripheral blood mononuclear cells, taken in the second trimester of pregnancy. In DNA, the CDR3 is TGCGCCAGCAGCCAAGATGGCGGGGGTCAAGAGACCCAGTACTTC. It is translated as CASSQDGGGQETQYF.